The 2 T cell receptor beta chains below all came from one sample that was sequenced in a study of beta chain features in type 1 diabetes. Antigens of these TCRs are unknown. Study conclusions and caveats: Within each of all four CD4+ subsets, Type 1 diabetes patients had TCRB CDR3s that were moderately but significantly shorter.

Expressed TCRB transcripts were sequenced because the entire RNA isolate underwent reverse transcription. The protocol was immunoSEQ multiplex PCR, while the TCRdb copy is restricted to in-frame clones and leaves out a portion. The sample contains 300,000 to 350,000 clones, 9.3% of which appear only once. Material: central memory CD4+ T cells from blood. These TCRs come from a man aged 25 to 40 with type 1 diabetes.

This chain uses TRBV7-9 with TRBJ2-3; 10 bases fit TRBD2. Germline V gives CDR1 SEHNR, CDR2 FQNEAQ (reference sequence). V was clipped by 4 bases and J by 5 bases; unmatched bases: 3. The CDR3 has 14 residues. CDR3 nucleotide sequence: TGTGCCAGCAGCTGGACTAGCGGTTTAGATACGCAGTATTTT. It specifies CASSWTSGLDTQYF.

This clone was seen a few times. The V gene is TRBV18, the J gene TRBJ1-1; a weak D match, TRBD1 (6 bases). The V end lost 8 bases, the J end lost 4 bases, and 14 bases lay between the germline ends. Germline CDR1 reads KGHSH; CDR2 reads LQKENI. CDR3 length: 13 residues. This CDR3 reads CASTTRGGTEAFF. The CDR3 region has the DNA TGTGCCAGCACCACCAGGGGTGGCACTGAAGCTTTCTTT. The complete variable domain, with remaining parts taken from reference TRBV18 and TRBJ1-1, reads NAGVMQNPRHLVRRRGQEARLRCSPMKGHSHVYWYRQLPEEGLKFMVYLQKENIIDESGMPKERFSAEFPKEGPSILRIQQVVRGDSAAYFCASTTRGGTEAFFGQGTRLTVV.